The rows below give T cell receptor beta chains drawn from one sample of a study of glioma-infiltrating T cells. TCRdb reprocessed the multiplex PCR reads via MiXCR and lists one record per CDR3 protein. Among about 410,000 distinct CDR3 sequences listed, more than 35% were seen once. Sequencing was performed on glioma tissue, nonneoplastic brain tissue, or PBMCs (not recorded which). Receptor source: a human donor with low-grade glioma or glioblastoma, undergoing nonglioma brain surgery, or in good health (not recorded which). Both conserved end residues are part of each CDR3. The D gene is left open where the match is weak. Where a row states a size, it is once, few, many or the class of an expanded clone; other rows omit it.

-	TRBV7-2	15	TRBJ2-1	many	CASSLSSGTYNEQFF	TGTGCCAGCAGCTTATCCAGCGGAACTTACAATGAGCAGTTCTTC
-	TRBV28	15	TRBJ1-3	few	CASSLGRASGNTIYF	TGTGCCAGCAGTTTGGGCAGGGCGTCTGGAAACACCATATATTTT
-	TRBV18	17	TRBJ2-3	-	CASSPRFVTGSPDTQYF	TGTGCCAGCTCACCACGTTTCGTAACAGGGTCACCAGATACGCAGTATTTT
-	TRBV15	15	TRBJ1-2	few	CATSRDPGTEYGYTF	TGTGCCACCAGCAGAGATCCCGGGACGGAGTATGGCTACACCTTC
-	TRBV27	13	TRBJ1-1	-	CASSVRANTEAFF	TGTGCCAGCAGCGTCCGGGCCAACACTGAAGCTTTCTTT
TRBD2	TRBV27	12	TRBJ2-1	-	CASSSPGLGQFF	TGTGCCAGCAGTTCCCCGGGACTAGGGCAGTTCTTC
-	TRBV6-1	13	TRBJ2-2	-	CASSYGVHGELFF	TGTGCCAGCAGTTACGGGGTTCACGGGGAGCTGTTTTTT
-	TRBV11-3	14	TRBJ2-1	few	CASSLGDVYNEQFF	TGTGCCAGCAGCCTGGGGGACGTTTACAATGAGCAGTTCTTC
-	TRBV12-5	16	TRBJ1-5	-	CASGSGQGTNNQPQHF	TGTGCTAGTGGTTCAGGGCAGGGGACTAACAATCAGCCCCAGCATTTT
TRBD1	TRBV20-1	12	TRBJ2-7	few	CSARTGDNEQYF	TGCAGTGCTCGTACAGGGGACAACGAGCAGTACTTC
-	TRBV6-2/TRBV6-3	13	TRBJ1-5	many	CASRSRGHQPQHF	TGTGCCAGCAGATCCCGGGGGCACCAGCCCCAGCATTTT
-	TRBV27	14	TRBJ1-1	many	CASSPLGPSREAFF	TGTGCCAGCAGTCCTCTGGGACCCTCGAGAGAAGCTTTCTTT
-	TRBV24-1	16	TRBJ2-1	-	CATSAPGQSSYNEQFF	TGTGCCACCAGTGCCCCCGGCCAAAGCTCCTACAATGAGCAGTTCTTC
-	TRBV20-1	17	TRBJ2-3	-	CSARVGPPYSGTGTQYF	TGCAGTGCTAGAGTTGGCCCGCCTTATTCCGGCACAGGTACGCAGTATTTT
TRBD1	TRBV6-2/TRBV6-3	15	TRBJ2-7	-	CASSYSGQGGNEQYF	TGTGCCAGCAGTTACTCAGGACAGGGCGGTAATGAGCAGTACTTC
TRBD1	TRBV12-3/TRBV12-4	15	TRBJ1-1	-	CASSPGDRVDTEAFF	TGTGCCAGCAGTCCCGGGGACAGGGTGGACACTGAAGCTTTCTTT
TRBD2	TRBV19	15	TRBJ2-1	few	CASSIWSGTNNEQFF	TGTGCCAGTAGTATTTGGAGCGGGACCAACAATGAGCAGTTCTTC
TRBD1	TRBV7-2	13	TRBJ2-7	many	CASSLRGQNEQYF	TGTGCCAGCAGCTTAAGGGGGCAGAACGAGCAGTACTTC
-	TRBV20-1	13	TRBJ1-1	few	CSASPTLNTEAFF	TGCAGTGCTAGCCCAACCTTGAACACTGAAGCTTTCTTT
TRBD1	TRBV4-2	15	TRBJ1-4	few	CASSSRDRDGEKLFF	TGTGCCAGCAGCAGCCGGGACAGGGACGGTGAAAAACTGTTTTTT
-	TRBV28	13	TRBJ2-2	-	CATGGTSTGELFF	TGTGCCACGGGGGGCACTAGCACCGGGGAGCTGTTTTTT
-	TRBV28	13	TRBJ1-2	many	CASSLSVLYGYTF	TGTGCCAGCAGTTTATCGGTCCTCTATGGCTACACCTTC
TRBD1	TRBV27	14	TRBJ2-2	-	CASSRPGGPGELFF	TGTGCCAGCAGTCGACCAGGGGGACCCGGGGAGCTGTTTTTT
-	TRBV28	15	TRBJ1-1	-	CASSPPGPMNTETFF	TGTGCCAGCAGTCCACCGGGACCCATGAACACTGAAACTTTCTTT
-	TRBV4-3	16	TRBJ2-3	many	CASSQDWPGPADTQYF	TGCGCCAGCAGCCAAGATTGGCCAGGGCCGGCAGATACGCAGTATTTT
TRBD1	TRBV27	15	TRBJ2-7	-	CASSTTGTGYDEQYF	TGTGCCAGCAGCACAACCGGGACAGGGTATGACGAGCAGTACTTC
TRBD1	TRBV20-1	15	TRBJ1-5	few	CSARAARQGNQPQHF	TGCAGTGCTAGAGCCGCGAGACAGGGGAATCAGCCCCAGCATTTT
-	TRBV24-1	14	TRBJ1-1	-	CATADASSNTEAFF	TGTGCCACCGCCGATGCCAGCTCGAACACTGAAGCTTTCTTT
TRBD2	TRBV18	15	TRBJ2-1	-	CASSPPGLAIDEQFF	TGTGCCAGCTCACCACCGGGACTAGCGATCGATGAGCAGTTCTTC
-	TRBV2	11	TRBJ2-1	few	CASSDGREQFF	TGTGCCAGCAGTGACGGGCGGGAGCAGTTCTTC
TRBD2	TRBV20-1	15	TRBJ2-6	-	CSALAGHSGANVLTF	TGCAGTGCCCTAGCGGGGCACTCTGGGGCCAACGTCCTGACTTTC
-	TRBV27	16	TRBJ1-2	-	CASSPLPPRGVYGYTF	TGTGCAAGCAGTCCATTGCCTCCGAGAGGGGTTTATGGCTACACCTTC
TRBD1	TRBV18	16	TRBJ2-5	-	CASSPTADRFRETQYF	TGTGCCAGCTCACCTACGGCGGACAGGTTTCGAGAGACCCAGTACTTC
TRBD1	TRBV20-1	17	TRBJ1-1	-	CSARRVETGGTDTKAFF	TGCAGTGCTAGAAGAGTAGAGACAGGGGGGACGGACACCAAAGCTTTCTTT
TRBD1	TRBV7-2	14	TRBJ2-4	-	CASSSRTGGGIQYF	TGTGCCAGCAGCTCGAGGACAGGGGGTGGCATTCAGTACTTC
-	TRBV5-1	13	TRBJ2-7	-	CASSLEKGYEQYF	TGCGCCAGCAGCTTGGAGAAGGGCTACGAGCAGTACTTC
-	TRBV4-2	15	TRBJ2-7	few	CASSQDGLGPYEQYF	TGTGCCAGCAGCCAAGACGGGCTAGGCCCCTACGAGCAGTACTTC
TRBD2	TRBV6-1	13	TRBJ2-7	many	CATKRESSYEQYF	TGTGCCACCAAGCGGGAGAGCTCCTACGAGCAGTACTTC
-	TRBV7-2	14	TRBJ2-7	many	CASRFDRTTYEQYF	TGTGCCAGCAGATTTGACAGGACCACCTACGAGCAGTACTTC
-	TRBV20-1	14	TRBJ2-7	few	CSASLDSNKNEQYF	TGCAGTGCTAGCTTGGACAGCAACAAGAACGAGCAGTACTTC
-	TRBV28	16	TRBJ2-7	-	CASSSGRASSFYEQYF	TGTGCCAGCAGTTCCGGACGGGCTTCCTCTTTCTACGAGCAGTACTTC
-	TRBV6-1	16	TRBJ2-1	many	CASTPQLGTDYNEQFF	TGTGCCAGCACCCCTCAGCTAGGGACCGACTACAATGAGCAGTTCTTC
TRBD1	TRBV28	16	TRBJ1-3	few	CASRDTTGGSGNTIYF	TGTGCCAGCAGGGATACTACAGGGGGCTCTGGAAACACCATATATTTT
-	TRBV5-4	13	TRBJ1-3	-	CASSRDGGNTIYF	TGTGCCAGCAGTCGGGACGGCGGAAACACCATATATTTT
-	TRBV6-6	17	TRBJ2-7	many	CASSYSGLAGRSYEQYF	TGTGCCAGCAGTTACTCGGGACTCGCCGGCCGATCCTACGAGCAGTACTTC
-	TRBV27	15	TRBJ2-1	many	CASSLVFGWGNEQFF	TGTGCCAGCAGTTTAGTCTTCGGGTGGGGGAATGAGCAGTTCTTC
-	TRBV5-4	15	TRBJ1-2	-	CASSPYEVQNYGYTF	TGTGCCAGCAGCCCGTACGAAGTACAAAACTATGGCTACACCTTC
TRBD2	TRBV28	14	TRBJ2-7	few	CASSLLAGPYEQYF	TGTGCCAGCAGTTTGTTAGCGGGGCCCTACGAGCAGTACTTC
-	TRBV7-9	14	TRBJ2-7	-	CASSPTLEGYEQYF	TGTGCCAGCAGCCCGACACTTGAGGGCTACGAGCAGTACTTC
-	TRBV15	12	TRBJ2-5	many	CATSREQGTQYF	TGTGCCACCAGCAGAGAGCAGGGGACCCAGTACTTC
-	TRBV28	16	TRBJ1-2	few	CASSSGQSGPSVGYTF	TGTGCCAGCAGTTCCGGACAGAGTGGGCCCTCGGTGGGCTACACCTTC
-	TRBV28	14	TRBJ1-1	many	CASSVVGGGTEAFF	TGTGCCAGCAGCGTGGTGGGGGGGGGAACTGAAGCTTTCTTT
TRBD1	TRBV27	16	TRBJ1-1	-	CASGFREGQGTPEAFF	TGTGCCAGCGGTTTCCGAGAGGGACAGGGAACGCCTGAAGCTTTCTTC
-	TRBV7-2	17	TRBJ2-3	once	CASSLGGGPASTGTQYF	TGTGCCAGCAGCTTAGGGGGCGGGCCGGCGAGCACAGGTACGCAGTATTTT
-	TRBV7-9	13	TRBJ1-4	-	CASSPLPNEKLFF	TGTGCCAGCAGCCCCCTTCCTAATGAAAAACTGTTTTTT
TRBD2	TRBV28	16	TRBJ2-3	-	CASSSGTSGSVDTQYF	TGTGCCAGCAGTTCCGGGACTAGCGGGAGCGTAGATACGCAGTATTTT
TRBD2	TRBV20-1	17	TRBJ2-1	-	CSARRRGRSLTYNEQFF	TGCAGTGCTAGACGTCGCGGGAGGTCCCTTACATACAATGAGCAGTTCTTC
TRBD2	TRBV4-3	16	TRBJ2-3	few	CASSQGKGAGVDTQYF	TGCGCCAGCAGCCAAGGGAAGGGAGCGGGAGTAGATACGCAGTATTTT
TRBD1	TRBV27	12	TRBJ1-1	many	CASSARDREAFF	TGTGCCAGCAGTGCCCGGGACAGGGAAGCTTTCTTT